The 15 T cell receptor beta chains listed next were all sequenced from one sample in a study of T cells in Graves' hyperthyroidism and ophthalmopathy (dated by TCRdb to the late 2010s). The protocol used for the library was multiplex PCR. Sequencing was carried out with an Illumina HiSeq 2000. TCR beta CDR3 regions were amplified from RNA transcripts. The TCR CDR3 was subjected to a first round of RT-PCR using the HTBI primer set and the Qiagen OneStep RT-PCR kit. In TCRdb, the public reads were trimmed at Q25 with fastp and aligned with MiXCR, with productive beta chains retained. Every entry covers one CDR3 protein and lists the most common genes and DNA from its rows. The sample table records 250,000 or so distinct CDR3 sequences; about 15% of these occur just once. The top ten hold 30% to 35% of the sample. Source material: blood. The receptors were sampled from a woman between 45 and 60 years old with Graves' hyperthyroidism that later progressed to Graves' ophthalmopathy.

The chain joins TRBV18 to TRBJ2-3; 7 bases are shared with TRBD2. J was trimmed by 2 bases and V by 2 bases; bases with no gene match: 4. This CDR3 is 15 amino acids long. Germline V gene lookup returns CDR1 KGHSH and CDR2 LQKENI. CDR3 loop: CASSPTGLLTDTQYF. The CDR3 bases are TGTGCCAGCTCACCAACGGGACTACTCACAGATACGCAGTATTTT.

This clonotype was seen only a few times. The V and J genes are TRBV20-1 and TRBJ2-7, with TRBD1 as a possible D gene (6 bases). The CDR3 is 14 residues long. CDR1 DFQATT and CDR2 SNEGSKA come from the germline V gene (reference sequence). Trimming took off 6 bases at V and 1 base at J, with 16 bases between the two ends. The CDR3 here is CSARGGTVSYEQYF. The CDR3 coding sequence is TGCAGTGCCCGAGGGGGAACGGTGTCCTACGAGCAGTACTTC.

This clonotype was counted ten times or more. This chain links TRBV7-2 with TRBJ2-7, with TRBD2 identical over 8 bases. The length of the CDR3 is 14 residues. J lost 6 bases, V lost 3 bases, and 7 bases had no gene match. Germline V gene lookup returns CDR1 SGHTA and CDR2 FQGNSA. This CDR3 is CASSFSGTSFEQYF. The CDR3 nucleotides are TGTGCCAGCAGCTTTAGCGGGACGTCTTTCGAGCAGTACTTC.

This clonotype was picked up one time. This may be a read error: a much more frequent sequence differs by one nucleotide. The chain carries TRBV7-9 and TRBJ1-1, with 7 bases that match TRBD1. CDR3 size: 13 residues. Germline V gene data show CDR1 as SEHNR and CDR2 as FQNEAQ (reference sequence). CDR3 protein: CASSFGTDTEPFF. CDR3 DNA: TGTGCCAGCAGCTTTGGGACAGACACTGAACCTTTCTTT.

There are many counts of this clonotype. The rearrangement uses TRBV11-2 and TRBJ2-3; D is uncertain. CDR3 length: 14 residues. Germline V gene sequence: CDR1 SGHAT, CDR2 FQNNGV. V was pared by 5 bases and J by 3 bases, with 12 bases between. The CDR3 DNA reads as TGTGCCAGCAGCCCCCGGGTGCAAACAGATACGCAGTATTTT. Its translation is CASSPRVQTDTQYF.

This clonotype was picked up many times. The chain joins TRBV11-2 to TRBJ1-2; D perhaps matches TRBD1 (6 bases). This CDR3 comprises 14 residues. The V gene's germline CDR1 is SGHAT and CDR2 FQNNGV. V was pared by 4 bases and J by 4 bases, with 13 bases between. CDR3 residues: CASSWSRGGYGYTF. The DNA for the CDR3 is TGTGCCAGCAGCTGGTCCAGGGGTGGCTATGGCTACACCTTC. Variable domain in full (rest from reference TRBV11-2 and TRBJ1-2): EAGVAQSPRYKIIEKRQSVAFWCNPISGHATLYWYQQILGQGPKLLIQFQNNGVVDDSQLPKDRFSAERLKGVDSTLKIQPAKLEDSAVYLCASSWSRGGYGYTFGSGTRLTVV.

The table lists this clonotype with a few counts. The chain links TRBV10-3 to TRBJ2-1; 13 nucleotides agree with TRBD2. This CDR3 contains 17 residues. Germline CDR1 ENHRY, CDR2 SYGVKD. V was pared by 6 bases and J by 5 bases, with 10 bases of the junction left unmatched. The CDR3 reads CAIRRTSGSLGHNEQFF. The CDR3 region has the DNA TGTGCCATCAGAAGGACTAGCGGGAGTTTGGGGCACAATGAGCAGTTCTTC.

This clonotype was counted many times. This CDR3 reads CASSQSGNLLPYEQYF. The CDR3 DNA sequence: TGTGCCAGCAGCCAATCGGGGAACCTTTTACCCTACGAGCAGTACTTC. This sequence joins TRBV2 and TRBJ2-7; maybe TRBD2 (5 bases). Germline V gene sequence: CDR1 SNHLY, CDR2 FYNNEI. The CDR3 is made up of 16 amino acids. The ends were cut back, 6 bases at V and 2 bases at J, with 20 bases in the middle. The whole variable domain, filled in from reference TRBV2 and TRBJ2-7, reads EPEVTQTPSHQVTQMGQEVILRCVPISNHLYFYWYRQILGQKVEFLVSFYNNEISEKSEIFDDQFSVERPDGSNFTLKIRSTKLEDSAMYFCASSQSGNLLPYEQYFGPGTRLTVT.

This clonotype was seen many times. The chain is built from TRBV2 and TRBJ2-5, with D unresolved. Germline V gives CDR1 SNHLY, CDR2 FYNNEI. CDR3 length equals 15 residues. V was shortened by 0 bases and J by 5 bases, with 13 bases between the two germline ends. The chain's CDR3 is CASSEARTLGETQYF. The CDR3 DNA is TGTGCCAGCAGTGAAGCGCGGACCCTGGGGGAGACCCAGTACTTC.

The sample holds many counts of this clonotype. The rearrangement joins TRBV7-9 to TRBJ2-1; 7 bases are a match to TRBD1. The CDR3 contains 13 residues. Per germline, CDR1 SEHNR and CDR2 FQNEAQ (reference sequence). The J segment lost 7 bases and the V segment lost 5 bases, leaving 5 bases of the junction unmatched. The CDR3 sequence: CASSVQGRNEQFF. As DNA, the CDR3 is TGTGCCAGCAGCGTACAGGGGCGGAATGAGCAGTTCTTC.

This clonotype was seen at least ten times. At one of its ends the junction is not consistent with the germline gene, which may arise from a read error. V gene TRBV12-3 or TRBV12-4 combines with J gene TRBJ2-5, with a tentative D call TRBD2 (6 bases). The CDR3 loop spans 12 amino acids. The CDR3 loop is CASRLGGETQYF. The CDR3 nucleotides are TGTGCCAGCAGATTAGGAGGGGAGACCCAGTACTTC.

This clonotype appeared many times. This sequence joins TRBV5-1 and TRBJ2-3; a possible D gene is TRBD1 (6 bases). The CDR3 contains 15 residues. CDR1 SGHRS and CDR2 YFSETQ come from the germline V gene. V lost 5 bases to trimming and J lost 4 bases, with 17 bases between them. The CDR3, as DNA: TGCGCCAGCAGTCCGCAGGGGACGATTTCAGATACGCAGTATTTT. Residues: CASSPQGTISDTQYF. Full variable domain (rest looked up from reference TRBV5-1 and TRBJ2-3): KAGVTQTPRYLIKTRGQQVTLSCSPISGHRSVSWYQQTPGQGLQFLFEYFSETQRNKGNFPGRFSGRQFSNSRSEMNVSTLELGDSALYLCASSPQGTISDTQYFGPGTRLTVL.

Note on this clonotype: One end of the junction is discordant with germline, which a read error may explain. The V and J genes are TRBV28 and TRBJ2-2, with D tentatively TRBD1 (7 bases). In germline, CDR1 is MDHEN, CDR2 SYDVKM. There are 14 residues in the CDR3. CDR3 residues: CANSFLRGAGELFF. As DNA, the CDR3 is TGTGCCAACAGTTTCCTCAGGGGGGCCGGGGAGCTGTTTTTT. Drawing the rest from reference TRBV28 and TRBJ2-2, the complete variable domain is DVKVTQSSRYLVKRTGEKVFLECVQDMDHENMFWYRQDPGLGLRLIYFSYDVKMKEKGDIPEGYSVSREKKERFSLILESASTNQTSMYLCANSFLRGAGELFFGEGSRLTVL.

This chain uses TRBV20-1 with TRBJ2-2, with 10 bases lining up with TRBD2. The CDR3 sequence is 15 residues long. V gave up 5 bases and J gave up 5 bases; unmatched junction bases: 8. Germline V gene data show CDR1 as DFQATT and CDR2 as SNEGSKA (reference sequence). CDR3 in amino acids: CSAESGRGRTGELFF. The CDR3 nucleotides are TGCAGTGCTGAAAGCGGGAGGGGTAGGACCGGGGAGCTGTTTTTT.

This clonotype was seen many times. The gene calls are TRBV15 and TRBJ1-1; unclear D gene. In germline, CDR1 is LNHNV, CDR2 YYDKDF (reference sequence). The length of the CDR3 is 13 residues. V lost 3 bases, J lost 1 base, and 6 bases lay in between. CDR3: CATSSGRNTEAFF. In DNA form, the CDR3 reads TGTGCCACCAGCAGTGGGAGGAACACTGAAGCTTTCTTT.